These 10 T cell receptor beta chains share one sample of origin, sequenced in a study of blood T cells in healthy people across ages. A second about 7 to 12 cycle PCR used barcoded and J-beta primers. TCRdb used MiXCR to reprocess the 5' RACE reads, holding one entry per CDR3 protein. The repertoire includes about 1.4 million distinct CDR3 sequences, 55% to 75% of them detected once, and more than 6% sits in the top ten. Sequenced: blood. The receptors come from a man younger than 30 in good health.

V gene TRBV11-2 combines with J gene TRBJ2-5; possibly TRBD1 for D (6 bases). V lost 2 bases and J 0 bases, leaving 13 bases between the germline ends. CDR1 and CDR2 from the germline V gene are SGHAT and FQNNGV. The CDR3 sequence is 16 residues long. The CDR3 coding sequence is TGTGCCAGCAGCTTATCTATTGGGACACACCAAGAGACCCAGTACTTC. Amino acid sequence: CASSLSIGTHQETQYF. The full variable domain, rest sourced from reference TRBV11-2 and TRBJ2-5, is EAGVAQSPRYKIIEKRQSVAFWCNPISGHATLYWYQQILGQGPKLLIQFQNNGVVDDSQLPKDRFSAERLKGVDSTLKIQPAKLEDSAVYLCASSLSIGTHQETQYFGPGTRLLVL.

V usage is TRBV5-1 and J usage is TRBJ2-5; 10 bases align to TRBD1. There are 14 residues in the CDR3. Trimming cost V 6 bases and J 3 bases; bases outside gene matches: 5. The germline CDR1 and CDR2 sequences are SGHRS and YFSETQ. CDR3 amino acids: CASKRDRGEETQYF. The CDR3 DNA reads as TGCGCCAGCAAGCGGGACAGGGGAGAAGAGACCCAGTACTTC. The variable domain in full, completed from reference TRBV5-1 and TRBJ2-5, reads KAGVTQTPRYLIKTRGQQVTLSCSPISGHRSVSWYQQTPGQGLQFLFEYFSETQRNKGNFPGRFSGRQFSNSRSEMNVSTLELGDSALYLCASKRDRGEETQYFGPGTRLLVL.

The rearrangement joins TRBV5-6 to TRBJ2-5, with TRBD1 matching over 8 bases. V lost 4 bases and J lost 0; bases outside the gene matches: 8. This CDR3 has 16 residues. Per germline, CDR1 SGHDT and CDR2 YYEEEE. The CDR3 DNA follows: TGTGCCAGCAGCCGCCGACAGGGGAGTTACCAAGAGACCCAGTACTTC. As protein: CASSRRQGSYQETQYF.

This chain joins TRBV20-1 and TRBJ2-5, with 7 positions matching TRBD1. The closer fit of TRBJ2-7 to the DNA end suggests the J call may be wrong. CDR1 DFQATT and CDR2 SNEGSKA come from the germline V gene (reference sequence). This CDR3 has 15 residues. In nucleotides, the CDR3 is TGCAGTGCTAGCGGGAAGGACAGGATAGTATACGAGCAGTACTTC. Translated: CSASGKDRIVYEQYF.

The chain has TRBV20-1 and TRBJ2-7; 8 nucleotides line up with TRBD2. Looked up from germline, CDR1 is DFQATT and CDR2 is SNEGSKA (reference sequence). This CDR3 comprises 14 residues. V was clipped by 4 bases and J by 5 bases; unmatched bases: 10. The CDR3 DNA reads as TGCAGTGCTACTGATACCGGGACTAGTAACGAGCAGTACTTC. It encodes CSATDTGTSNEQYF.

The rearrangement joins TRBV20-1 to TRBJ2-1, with 8 nucleotides matching TRBD1. The CDR3 length is 14 residues. V gave up 1 base and J gave up 6 bases; unmatched junction bases: 5. CDR1 and CDR2 (germline): DFQATT, SNEGSKA (reference sequence). CDR3 loop: CSARVPGGFNEQFF. The DNA for the CDR3 is TGCAGTGCTAGAGTGCCAGGGGGCTTCAATGAGCAGTTCTTC.

This clonotype showed up just a few times. The V gene is TRBV27, the J gene TRBJ1-5, with D tentatively TRBD1 (5 bases). Trimming pared 1 base from V and 6 bases from J, leaving 7 bases between. The CDR3 contains 13 residues. Germline loops: CDR1 MNHEY, CDR2 SMNVEV (reference sequence). CDR3 region: CASSLWGSQPQHF. The DNA for the CDR3 is TGTGCCAGCAGTTTATGGGGGTCTCAGCCCCAGCATTTT.

The chain is built from TRBV9 and TRBJ1-1; D unresolved. V lost 4 bases, J lost 10 bases, and 11 bases lay in between. Germline lookup yields CDR1 SGDLS and CDR2 YYNGEE. CDR3 size: 11 residues. CDR3 loop: CASSPMSGAFF. The CDR3 DNA reads TGTGCCAGCAGCCCTATGTCTGGAGCTTTCTTT.

The J gene is TRBJ2-1, the V gene TRBV29-1, with 16 bases lining up with TRBD2. Germline trimming cut 3 bases from V and 2 bases from J; bases unmatched to any gene: 7. The CDR3 totals 18 residues. CDR1 and CDR2 from the germline V gene are SQVTM and ANQGSEA. This CDR3 is CSVDSGTSGGGAYNEQFF. CDR3 DNA: TGCAGCGTTGATTCCGGGACTAGCGGGGGGGGAGCCTACAATGAGCAGTTCTTC.

This clonotype was recorded a few times. The chain joins TRBV14 to TRBJ2-6; D is undetermined. There are 15 residues in the CDR3. V lost 5 bases to trimming and J lost 0 bases, with 8 bases between them. Germline CDR1 reads SGHDN; CDR2 reads FVKESK. Here the CDR3 reads CASSSWSSGANVLTF. The CDR3 DNA sequence: TGTGCCAGCAGCAGCTGGAGCTCTGGGGCCAACGTCCTGACTTTC.